The 32 T cell receptor beta chains in this list originate from one sample, sequenced in a study of shared clonotypes between healthy human individuals. Naivety among CD8 cells was defined by CD45RO negativity and positive CCR7 selection, thereby excluding terminally differentiated effector memory CD45RA+ cells. Only in-frame clones appear in the TCRdb table, and some are missing; sequencing was by immunoSEQ multiplex PCR. In the table there are 2 million to 2.5 million clones, under 95% of which are singletons. Sequencing was performed on naive CD8+ T cells from PBMCs. The receptor source for this set is a man between 18 and 35 years old in good health. Some clones in this sample may be carry-over from other donors' samples.

This sequence joins TRBV29-1 and TRBJ2-7; TRBD2 matches 9 bases. The V segment lost 5 bases and the J segment 4 bases; nucleotides outside the gene matches: 15. The CDR3 consists of 16 residues. Germline values: CDR1 SQVTM, CDR2 ANQGSEA. The CDR3 sequence: CSVHPRRGGLRYEQYF. The CDR3 DNA sequence: TGCAGCGTTCACCCCAGGCGGGGGGGTTTAAGATACGAGCAGTACTTC.

In DNA, the CDR3 is TGTGCCAGCAGTTACGGACTAGCGGGAGGGGTCGGGGAGCTGTTTTTT. This codes for CASSYGLAGGVGELFF. This chain uses TRBV6-5 with TRBJ2-2, with 15 bases fitting TRBD2. J was trimmed by 7 bases and V by 2 bases; bases with no gene match: 2. Germline V lookup: CDR1 MNHEY, CDR2 SVGAGI. The CDR3 spans 16 residues.

This sequence joins TRBV9 and TRBJ2-1; 7 bases agree with TRBD1. CDR1 and CDR2 from the germline V gene are SGDLS and YYNGEE. This CDR3 has 14 amino acids. Trimming cost V 3 bases and J 5 bases; bases outside gene matches: 5. CDR3 sequence (DNA): TGTGCCAGCAGCGGCCACACAGGGGACAATGAGCAGTTCTTC. The encoded protein is CASSGHTGDNEQFF.

This clone was seen once. This chain uses TRBV19 with TRBJ2-7; 8 bases are a match to TRBD2. J gave up 4 bases and V 6 bases, and 17 bases lay outside the gene matches. Germline assignment: CDR1 LNHDA and CDR2 SQIVND (reference sequence). The CDR3 covers 17 residues. In nucleotides, the CDR3 is TGTGCCAGTAGCCCTCGGAGCCTAGCGGGTCGTGTTTACGAGCAGTACTTC. This translates into CASSPRSLAGRVYEQYF.

This chain uses TRBV7-9 with TRBJ2-7; TRBD2 matches at 12 bases. Per germline, CDR1 SEHNR and CDR2 FQNEAQ (reference sequence). Losses at the gene ends were 5 bases for V and 0 bases for J; bases not matched to a gene: 2. This CDR3 has 15 residues. The CDR3, as DNA: TGTGCCAGCAGCACTAGCGGGAGGCTCTCCTACGAGCAGTACTTC. Translating it yields CASSTSGRLSYEQYF.

The chain has TRBV4-1 and TRBJ2-7; no clear D. This CDR3 is 13 amino acids long. The germline V and J ends were trimmed by 0 bases and 2 bases, with 5 bases remaining between them. Germline CDR1 and CDR2: MGHRA and YSYEKL. The chain's CDR3 is CASSQDSTYEQYF. The CDR3 DNA sequence: TGCGCCAGCAGCCAAGACAGCACCTACGAGCAGTACTTC.

The J gene is TRBJ2-3, the V gene TRBV6-6; D is ambiguous. Germline V gene sequence: CDR1 MNHNY, CDR2 SVGAGI (reference sequence). V lost 4 bases to trimming and J lost 1 base, with 12 bases between them. The CDR3 is made up of 15 amino acids. The CDR3 here is CASSFHHGRTDTQYF. The CDR3 DNA reads TGTGCCAGCAGTTTCCACCACGGCCGCACAGATACGCAGTATTTT.

The V call is TRBV21-1, the J call TRBJ2-3. TRBV21-1 is designated a pseudogene. This CDR3 contains 18 residues. The CDR3 loop is CASSKARRGAVSTDTQYF. In DNA form, the CDR3 reads TGTGCCAGCAGCAAAGCGCGTAGGGGAGCGGTTAGCACAGATACGCAGTATTTT.

V and J are TRBV19 and TRBJ1-1; tentatively, D is TRBD1 (5 bases). Germline V lookup: CDR1 LNHDA, CDR2 SQIVND (reference sequence). With 4 bases removed from V and 8 bases from J, the gap between germline ends came to 14 bases. The CDR3 consists of 13 residues. The CDR3, as DNA: TGTGCCAGTAGTAATCCCGGGGCTCCGGAAGCTTTCTTT. This encodes CASSNPGAPEAFF.

The CDR3 sequence: CASSTTSGSPANEQFF. As DNA, the CDR3 is TGTGCCAGCAGCACGACTAGCGGGAGTCCGGCAAATGAGCAGTTCTTC. J is TRBJ2-1 and V is TRBV7-9; 12 bases line up with TRBD2. Germline CDR1 SEHNR, CDR2 FQNEAQ (reference sequence). The V and J ends lost 5 bases and 7 bases, in that order; junction bases with no gene match: 9. The CDR3 has 16 amino acids.

The V call is TRBV11-2, the J call TRBJ2-7; 8 bases align to TRBD1. V shed 6 bases, J shed 1 base, and the junction held 11 bases outside the gene matches. The CDR3 sequence is 16 residues long. CDR1 and CDR2 (germline): SGHAT, FQNNGV. In DNA form, the CDR3 reads TGTGCCAGCAGAAAGAGGGCAGGGGGCCTATCCTACGAGCAGTACTTC. It is translated as CASRKRAGGLSYEQYF.

This clone was detected only once. The rearrangement links TRBV11-3 to TRBJ2-1, with 11 bases that match TRBD2. With V trimmed by 6 bases and J by 7 bases, 8 bases remained unmatched. The CDR3 is 15 amino acids. The germline CDR1 and CDR2 sequences are SGHNT and YENEEA. CDR3 amino acids: CASSYLAGGANEQFF. In DNA form, the CDR3 reads TGTGCCAGCAGTTATCTAGCGGGAGGAGCGAATGAGCAGTTCTTC.

The chain uses TRBV27 and TRBJ2-1, with D possibly TRBD2 on 5 matching bases. The CDR3 totals 14 residues. Trimming removed 5 bases at V and 7 bases at J, with 15 bases between. Germline V lookup: CDR1 MNHEY, CDR2 SMNVEV (reference sequence). The DNA for the CDR3 is TGTGCCAGCAGTGGGTTGGGAGAGGGTAATGAGCAGTTCTTC. It yields the protein CASSGLGEGNEQFF.

The chain is built from TRBV19 and TRBJ2-7, with D unclear. V dropped 1 base and J dropped 5 bases, with 9 bases sitting between them. Germline CDR1 LNHDA, CDR2 SQIVND (reference sequence). This CDR3 has 13 residues. The CDR3, as DNA: TGTGCCAGTAGTATAGGCCAGGTCCACGAGCAGTACTTC. This codes for CASSIGQVHEQYF.

CDR3 coding DNA: TGTGCCAGCAGCCCAGGGACAGTTCGGACTAGCGACTACAATGAGCAGTTCTTC. Its translation is CASSPGTVRTSDYNEQFF. The chain has TRBV7-3 and TRBJ2-1; 9 nucleotides line up with TRBD2. The CDR3 runs to 18 residues. Germline CDR1 and CDR2: SGHTA and FQGTGA. V shed 5 bases, J shed 3 bases, and the junction held 14 bases outside the gene matches.

The chain links TRBV5-4 to TRBJ2-2; 13 nucleotides match TRBD2. The germline V gene has CDR1 SGHNT and CDR2 YYREEE (reference sequence). The CDR3 sequence is 19 residues long. The junction had 13 bases not matched to a gene; V was cut back by 5 bases and J by 3 bases. CDR3 protein: CASSNPGLAGNYDTGELFF. The CDR3 nucleotides are TGTGCCAGCAGTAATCCGGGACTAGCGGGAAATTATGACACCGGGGAGCTGTTTTTT. Using reference TRBV5-4 and TRBJ2-2 for the parts outside the CDR3, the full variable domain is ETGVTQSPTHLIKTRGQQVTLRCSSQSGHNTVSWYQQALGQGPQFIFQYYREEENGRGNFPPRFSGLQFPNYSSELNVNALELDDSALYLCASSNPGLAGNYDTGELFFGEGSRLTVL.

The V call is TRBV28, the J call TRBJ2-3; tentatively, D is TRBD1 or TRBD2 (5 bases each). V was clipped by 4 bases and J by 9 bases, with 29 bases between them. Germline-derived CDR1 and CDR2 are MDHEN and SYDVKM. The length of the CDR3 is 18 residues. CDR3 nucleotides: TGTGCCAGCAGTTCCCATAGGGGCGGGCCGAGGAATGTATTGACGCAGTATTTT. This codes for CASSSHRGGPRNVLTQYF.

The rearrangement uses TRBV4-1 and TRBJ2-7; 14 nucleotides line up with TRBD2. The CDR3 runs to 16 residues. Losses at the gene ends were 6 bases for V and 3 bases for J; bases not matched to a gene: 7. Germline CDR1 MGHRA, CDR2 YSYEKL. CDR3 in amino acids: CASRWTSGRNSYEQYF. The CDR3, as DNA: TGCGCCAGCAGATGGACTAGCGGGAGGAACAGCTACGAGCAGTACTTC.

The gene calls are TRBV10-3 and TRBJ2-7; no firm D call. The CDR3 runs 13 residues. The V end was cut by 3 bases, the J end by 2 bases, with 8 bases between. Germline-derived CDR1 and CDR2 are ENHRY and SYGVKD. Written as DNA, the CDR3 is TGTGCCATCAGTGATAAAGGACCCTACGAGCAGTACTTC. Its protein product is CAISDKGPYEQYF.

The V call is TRBV7-2, the J call TRBJ2-7; the D gene is possibly TRBD2 (6 bases). Trimming shortened V by 5 bases and J by 0 bases, and 14 bases separated the two germline ends. The CDR3 consists of 15 residues. CDR1 and CDR2 (germline): SGHTA, FQGNSA. The CDR3 region is CASSPRWEDSYEQYF. In nucleotides, the CDR3 is TGTGCCAGCAGCCCACGGTGGGAGGACTCCTACGAGCAGTACTTC.

The genes are TRBV13 and TRBJ2-7, with a tentative D call TRBD1 (6 bases). Trimming removed 5 bases at V and 0 bases at J, with 11 bases between. Germline values: CDR1 PRHDT, CDR2 FYEKMQ (reference sequence). The CDR3 is made up of 14 amino acids. The CDR3 DNA follows: TGTGCCAGCAGCCCCCGGACAGCCTCCTACGAGCAGTACTTC. Amino acids: CASSPRTASYEQYF.

The V call is TRBV19, the J call TRBJ1-1; D uncertain. Germline assignment: CDR1 LNHDA and CDR2 SQIVND (reference sequence). V was clipped by 3 bases and J by 12 bases, with 17 bases between them. The CDR3 is 13 amino acids. The CDR3 sequence: CASSISINPPTFF. As DNA, the CDR3 is TGTGCCAGTAGTATCAGCATAAACCCTCCAACTTTCTTT.

This clone was seen just once. The gene calls are TRBV29-1 and TRBJ1-2; weak D call: TRBD1 (6 bases). V shed 5 bases and J shed 3 bases, with 19 bases lying between them. Germline CDR1 and CDR2: SQVTM and ANQGSEA. CDR3 length: 15 amino acids. The chain's CDR3 is CSVLPREQGHYGYTF. The CDR3 DNA reads as TGCAGCGTTCTCCCCCGTGAGCAGGGGCACTATGGCTACACCTTC.

This chain connects TRBV9 to TRBJ1-2, with TRBD1 matching over 7 bases. V lost 3 bases and J lost 0; bases outside the gene matches: 2. From germline, CDR1 is SGDLS and CDR2 YYNGEE. The CDR3 has 14 amino acids. CDR3 DNA sequence: TGTGCCAGCAGCGGACAGGGTTCTAACTATGGCTACACCTTC. Encoded protein: CASSGQGSNYGYTF.

The rearrangement links TRBV27 to TRBJ2-1; TRBD1 aligns across 11 bases. CDR1 MNHEY and CDR2 SMNVEV come from the germline V gene (reference sequence). This CDR3 is built from 16 residues. Unmatched junction bases numbered 8, after V lost 3 bases and J lost 7 bases. This CDR3 reads CASSFRGGDRGNEQFF. As DNA, the CDR3 is TGTGCCAGCAGTTTCCGGGGAGGGGACAGGGGGAATGAGCAGTTCTTC.

This chain uses TRBV13 with TRBJ1-2; D unresolved. The germline V and J ends were trimmed by 1 base and 6 bases, with 9 bases remaining between them. Germline V gene lookup returns CDR1 PRHDT and CDR2 FYEKMQ (reference sequence). The CDR3 extends over 13 amino acids. The chain's CDR3 is CASSLEGFHGYTF. CDR3 sequence (DNA): TGTGCCAGCAGCTTAGAAGGGTTTCATGGCTACACCTTC.

The chain carries TRBV6-4 and TRBJ2-1; 11 bases map to TRBD2. The CDR3 length is 16 residues. The germline V gene has CDR1 MRHNA and CDR2 SNTAGT. V dropped 6 bases and J dropped 8; count of bases not matched to a gene: 12. The CDR3 DNA reads TGTGCCAGCAGCGCCCGGCCAACTAGCGGGAGCTATGAGCAGTTCTTC. This sequence encodes CASSARPTSGSYEQFF.

The chain recombines TRBV7-9 with TRBJ2-2, with 7 positions matching TRBD1. Trimming took 5 bases from V and 0 from J; bases not matched to a gene: 9. Per germline, CDR1 SEHNR and CDR2 FQNEAQ (reference sequence). This CDR3 contains 17 residues. The CDR3 reads CASSTRDSLTNTGELFF. The CDR3 nucleotides read TGTGCCAGCAGCACCCGGGACAGCCTAACGAACACCGGGGAGCTGTTTTTT.

The rearrangement uses TRBV28 and TRBJ2-7; 11 nucleotides align to TRBD1. V was pared by 5 bases and J by 6 bases, with 12 bases of the junction left unmatched. The CDR3 runs to 16 residues. Germline V gene data show CDR1 as MDHEN and CDR2 as SYDVKM. This CDR3 reads CASSTTRDRGSLEQYF. In nucleotides, the CDR3 is TGTGCCAGCAGTACGACGCGGGACAGGGGGAGCCTCGAGCAGTACTTC.

V usage is TRBV28 and J usage is TRBJ1-1; 7 bases match TRBD1. This CDR3 has 15 amino acids. V shed 1 base and J 1 base; nucleotides not matched to a gene: 3. The germline V gene encodes CDR1 MDHEN and CDR2 SYDVKM. For the CDR3, the DNA is TGTGCCAGCAGTTTATCGACAGGGAGGAACACTGAAGCTTTCTTT. Protein product: CASSLSTGRNTEAFF.

V is TRBV13 and J is TRBJ1-2; D is unresolved. The CDR3 length is 14 residues. Germline lookup yields CDR1 PRHDT and CDR2 FYEKMQ (reference sequence). Trimming shortened V by 5 bases and J by 2 bases, and 12 bases separated the two germline ends. The CDR3 is CASSQPLANYGYTF. Here the CDR3 DNA reads TGTGCCAGCAGCCAACCTTTGGCAAACTATGGCTACACCTTC. The whole variable domain, remainder taken from reference TRBV13 and TRBJ1-2, is AAGVIQSPRHLIKEKRETATLKCYPIPRHDTVYWYQQGPGQDPQFLISFYEKMQSDKGSIPDRFSAQQFSDYHSELNMSSLELGDSALYFCASSQPLANYGYTFGSGTRLTVV.

This chain joins TRBV4-1 and TRBJ2-2, with 9 positions matching TRBD2. The J segment lost 4 bases and the V segment lost 1 base, leaving 7 bases of the junction unmatched. CDR3 length: 17 amino acids. CDR1 and CDR2 from the germline V gene are MGHRA and YSYEKL. The chain's CDR3 is CASSQVLREGGTGELFF. The CDR3 nucleotides are TGCGCCAGCAGCCAAGTGTTGCGGGAGGGGGGCACCGGGGAGCTGTTTTTT.